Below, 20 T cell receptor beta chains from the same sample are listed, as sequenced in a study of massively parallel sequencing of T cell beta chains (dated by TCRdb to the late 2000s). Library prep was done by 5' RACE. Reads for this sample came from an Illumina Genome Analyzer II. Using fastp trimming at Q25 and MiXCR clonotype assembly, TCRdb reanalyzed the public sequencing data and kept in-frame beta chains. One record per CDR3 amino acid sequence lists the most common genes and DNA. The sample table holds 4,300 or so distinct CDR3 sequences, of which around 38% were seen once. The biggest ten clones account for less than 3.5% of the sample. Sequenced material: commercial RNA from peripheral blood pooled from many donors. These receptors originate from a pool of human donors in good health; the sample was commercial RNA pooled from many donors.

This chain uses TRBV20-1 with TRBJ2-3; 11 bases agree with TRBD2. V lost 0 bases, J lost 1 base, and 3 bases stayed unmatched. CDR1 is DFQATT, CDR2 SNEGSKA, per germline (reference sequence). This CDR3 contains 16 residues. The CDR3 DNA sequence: TGCAGTGCTAGAGATCCTAGCGGGAGGCGCACAGATACGCAGTATTTT. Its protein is CSARDPSGRRTDTQYF.

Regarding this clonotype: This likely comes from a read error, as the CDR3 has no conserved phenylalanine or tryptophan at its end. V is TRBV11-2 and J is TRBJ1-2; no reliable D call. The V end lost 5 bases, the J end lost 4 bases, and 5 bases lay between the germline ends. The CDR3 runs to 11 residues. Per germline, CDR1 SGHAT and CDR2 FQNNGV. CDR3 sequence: CASSELYGYTC. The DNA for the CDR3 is TGTGCCAGCAGCGAACTCTATGGCTACACCTGC.

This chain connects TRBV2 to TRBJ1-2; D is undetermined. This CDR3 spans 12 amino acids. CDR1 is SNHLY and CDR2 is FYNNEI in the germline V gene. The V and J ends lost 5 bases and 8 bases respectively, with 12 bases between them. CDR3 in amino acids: CASSHTPEGYTF. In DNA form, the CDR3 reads TGTGCCAGCAGTCATACCCCCGAGGGCTACACCTTC.

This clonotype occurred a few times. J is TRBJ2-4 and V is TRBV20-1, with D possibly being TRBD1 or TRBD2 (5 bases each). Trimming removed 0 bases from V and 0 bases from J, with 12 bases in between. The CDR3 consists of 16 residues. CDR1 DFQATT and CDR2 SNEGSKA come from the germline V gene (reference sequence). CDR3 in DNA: TGCAGTGCTAGAGATCAGGGAGAGCTAGCCAAAAACATTCAGTACTTC. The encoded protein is CSARDQGELAKNIQYF.

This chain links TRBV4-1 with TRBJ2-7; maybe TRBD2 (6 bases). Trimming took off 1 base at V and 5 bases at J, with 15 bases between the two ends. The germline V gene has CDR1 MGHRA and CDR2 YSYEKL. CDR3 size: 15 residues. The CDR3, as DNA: TGCGCCAGCAGCCAAGGGGGACTCATCGACCACGAGCAGTACTTC. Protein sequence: CASSQGGLIDHEQYF.

CDR3 in DNA: TGTGCCAGCAGTCATGGGACGGAAGAGACCCAGTACTTC. Its translation is CASSHGTEETQYF. The rearrangement joins TRBV6-2 or TRBV6-3 to TRBJ2-5, with D perhaps TRBD1 or TRBD2 (5 bases each). Germline CDR1 MNHEY, CDR2 SVGEGT. The CDR3 has 13 amino acids. The V gene lost 5 bases and the J gene lost 3 bases, with 10 bases spanning the gap.

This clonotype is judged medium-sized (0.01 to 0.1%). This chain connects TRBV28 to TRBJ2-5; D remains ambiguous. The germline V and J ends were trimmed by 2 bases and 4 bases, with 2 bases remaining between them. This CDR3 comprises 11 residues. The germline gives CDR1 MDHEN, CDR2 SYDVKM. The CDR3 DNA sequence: TGTGCCAGCAGTTTACGAGAGACCCAGTACTTC. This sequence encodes CASSLRETQYF.

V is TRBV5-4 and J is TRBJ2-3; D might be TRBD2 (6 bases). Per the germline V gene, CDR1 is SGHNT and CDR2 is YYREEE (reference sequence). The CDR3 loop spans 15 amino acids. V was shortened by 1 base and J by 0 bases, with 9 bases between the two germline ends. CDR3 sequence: CASSLISGSTDTQYF. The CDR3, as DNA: TGTGCCAGCAGCTTGATCAGCGGGAGCACAGATACGCAGTATTTT.

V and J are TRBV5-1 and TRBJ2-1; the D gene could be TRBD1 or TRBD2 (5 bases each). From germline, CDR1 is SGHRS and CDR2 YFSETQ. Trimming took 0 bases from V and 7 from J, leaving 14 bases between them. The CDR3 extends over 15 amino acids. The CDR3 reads CASSLGQGEWNEQFF. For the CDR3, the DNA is TGCGCCAGCAGCTTGGGGCAGGGAGAATGGAATGAGCAGTTCTTC.

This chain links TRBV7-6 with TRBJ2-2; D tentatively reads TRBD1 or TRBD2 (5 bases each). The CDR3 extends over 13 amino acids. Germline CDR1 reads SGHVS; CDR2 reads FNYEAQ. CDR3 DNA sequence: TGTGCTGCCGGGGCCACCGCCACCGGGGAGCTGTTTTTT. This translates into CAAGATATGELFF.

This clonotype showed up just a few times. CDR3 nucleotide sequence: TGTGCCAGCAGCCAGGCTGGGGGCCCCCGTGAGCAGTTCTTC. Translating gives CASSQAGGPREQFF. The V gene is TRBV4-2, the J gene TRBJ2-1; D might be TRBD1 (6 bases). Trimming took off 3 bases at V and 9 bases at J, with 15 bases between the two ends. Per germline, CDR1 LGHNA and CDR2 YNFKEQ. This CDR3 region has 14 residues.

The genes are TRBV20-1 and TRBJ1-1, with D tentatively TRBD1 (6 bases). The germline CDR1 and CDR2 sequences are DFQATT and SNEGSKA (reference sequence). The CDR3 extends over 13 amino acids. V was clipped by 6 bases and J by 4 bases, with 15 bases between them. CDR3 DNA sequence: TGCAGTGCCAAAGGGGGGGTTATCACTGAAGCTTTCTTT. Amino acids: CSAKGGVITEAFF.

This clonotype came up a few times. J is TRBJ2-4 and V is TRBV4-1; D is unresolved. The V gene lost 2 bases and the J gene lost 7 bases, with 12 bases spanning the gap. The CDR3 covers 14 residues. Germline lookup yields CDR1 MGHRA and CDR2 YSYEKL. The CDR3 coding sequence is TGCGCCAGCAGCCAAAACTACGGTGGGAACATTCAGTACTTC. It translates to CASSQNYGGNIQYF.

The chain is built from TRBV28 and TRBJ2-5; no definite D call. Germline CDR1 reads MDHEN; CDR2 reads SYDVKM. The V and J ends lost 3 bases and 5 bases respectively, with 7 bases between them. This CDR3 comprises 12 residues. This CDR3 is CASSFGSETQYF. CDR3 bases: TGTGCCAGCAGTTTTGGTTCGGAGACCCAGTACTTC.

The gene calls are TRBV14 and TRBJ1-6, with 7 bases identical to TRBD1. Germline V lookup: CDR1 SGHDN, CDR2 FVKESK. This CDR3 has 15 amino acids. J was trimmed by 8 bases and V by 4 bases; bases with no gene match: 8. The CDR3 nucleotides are TGTGCCAGCAGCCTACGCGACAGGGACCATTCACCCCTCCACTTT. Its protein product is CASSLRDRDHSPLHF.

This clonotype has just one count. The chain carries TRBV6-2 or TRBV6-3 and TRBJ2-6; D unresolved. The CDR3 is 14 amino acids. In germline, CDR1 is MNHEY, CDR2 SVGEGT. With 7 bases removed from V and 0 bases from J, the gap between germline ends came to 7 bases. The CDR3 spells CASTTNSGANVLTF. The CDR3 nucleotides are TGTGCCAGCACAACGAACTCTGGGGCCAACGTCCTGACTTTC.

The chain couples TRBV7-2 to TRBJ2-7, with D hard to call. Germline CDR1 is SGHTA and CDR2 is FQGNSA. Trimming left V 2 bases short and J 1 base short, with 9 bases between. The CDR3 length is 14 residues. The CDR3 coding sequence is TGTGCCAGCAGCTTATTAACAGATTCCTACGAGCAGTACTTC. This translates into CASSLLTDSYEQYF.

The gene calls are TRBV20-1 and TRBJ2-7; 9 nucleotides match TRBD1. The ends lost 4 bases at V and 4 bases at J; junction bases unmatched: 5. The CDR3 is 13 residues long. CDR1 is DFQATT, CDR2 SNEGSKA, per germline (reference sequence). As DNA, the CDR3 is TGCAGTGCTATTGGGACAGGGAATTACGAGCAGTACTTC. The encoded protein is CSAIGTGNYEQYF.

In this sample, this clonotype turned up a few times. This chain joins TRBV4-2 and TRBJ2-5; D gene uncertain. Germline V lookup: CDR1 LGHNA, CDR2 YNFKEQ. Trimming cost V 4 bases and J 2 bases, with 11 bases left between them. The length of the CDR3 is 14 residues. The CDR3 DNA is TGTGCCAGCAGCCGGGCCCTACTTCAAGAGACCCAGTACTTC. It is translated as CASSRALLQETQYF.

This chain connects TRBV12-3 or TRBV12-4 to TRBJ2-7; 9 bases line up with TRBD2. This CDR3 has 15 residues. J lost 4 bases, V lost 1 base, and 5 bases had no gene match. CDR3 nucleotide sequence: TGTGCCAGCAGTTTAGTAGCGGGAGTGGGGTACGAGCAGTACTTC. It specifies CASSLVAGVGYEQYF.